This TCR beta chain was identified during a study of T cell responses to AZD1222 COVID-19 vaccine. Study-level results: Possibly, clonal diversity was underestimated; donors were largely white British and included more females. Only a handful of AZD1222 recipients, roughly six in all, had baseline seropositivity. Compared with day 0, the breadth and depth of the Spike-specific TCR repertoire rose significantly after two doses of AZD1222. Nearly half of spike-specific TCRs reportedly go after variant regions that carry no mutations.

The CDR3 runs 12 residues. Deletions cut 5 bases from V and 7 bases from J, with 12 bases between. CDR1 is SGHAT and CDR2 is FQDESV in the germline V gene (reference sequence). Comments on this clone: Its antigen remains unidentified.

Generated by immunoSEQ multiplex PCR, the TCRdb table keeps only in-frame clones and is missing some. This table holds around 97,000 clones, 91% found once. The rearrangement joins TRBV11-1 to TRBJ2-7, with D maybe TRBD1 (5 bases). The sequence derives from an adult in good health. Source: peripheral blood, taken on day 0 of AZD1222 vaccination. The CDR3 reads CASSLGHGEQYF. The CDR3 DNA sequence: TGTGCCAGCAGCCTCGGACATGGGGAGCAGTACTTC.